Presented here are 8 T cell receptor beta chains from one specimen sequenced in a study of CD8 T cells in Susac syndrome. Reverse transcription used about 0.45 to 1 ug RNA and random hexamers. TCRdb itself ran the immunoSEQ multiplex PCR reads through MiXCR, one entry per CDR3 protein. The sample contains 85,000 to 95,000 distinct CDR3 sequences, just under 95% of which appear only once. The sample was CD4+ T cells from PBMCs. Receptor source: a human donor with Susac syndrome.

The CDR3 DNA follows: TGCAGTGGGGGTGCTGAAAAACTGTTTTTT. Translated: CSGGAEKLFF. The chain couples TRBV20-1 to TRBJ1-4; D is undetermined. This CDR3 region has 10 residues. CDR1 DFQATT and CDR2 SNEGSKA come from the germline V gene (reference sequence). Trimming removed 7 bases from V and 7 bases from J, with 7 bases in between.

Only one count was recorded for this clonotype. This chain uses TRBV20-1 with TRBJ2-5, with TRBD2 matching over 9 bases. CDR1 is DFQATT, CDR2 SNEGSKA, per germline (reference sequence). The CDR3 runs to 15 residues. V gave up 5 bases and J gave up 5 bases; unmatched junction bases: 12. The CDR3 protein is CSALYGGGARETQYF. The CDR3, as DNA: TGCAGTGCTCTCTATGGCGGGGGGGCGCGGGAGACCCAGTACTTC.

The CDR3 sequence: CASSRSGNTGELFF. Written as DNA, the CDR3 is TGTGCCAGCAGCAGGAGCGGGAACACCGGGGAGCTGTTTTTT. The V call is TRBV7-3, the J call TRBJ2-2; possible D gene TRBD2, 5 bases. The CDR3 is made up of 14 amino acids. Looked up from germline, CDR1 is SGHTA and CDR2 is FQGTGA. V was clipped by 5 bases and J by 1 base, with 8 bases between them.

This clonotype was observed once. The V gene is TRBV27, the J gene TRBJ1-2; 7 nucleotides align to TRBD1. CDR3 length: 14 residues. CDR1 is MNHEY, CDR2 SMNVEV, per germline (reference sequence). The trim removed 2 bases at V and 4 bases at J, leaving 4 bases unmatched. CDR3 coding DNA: TGTGCCAGCAGTTTACGACAGGGTAGCTATGGCTACACCTTC. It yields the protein CASSLRQGSYGYTF.

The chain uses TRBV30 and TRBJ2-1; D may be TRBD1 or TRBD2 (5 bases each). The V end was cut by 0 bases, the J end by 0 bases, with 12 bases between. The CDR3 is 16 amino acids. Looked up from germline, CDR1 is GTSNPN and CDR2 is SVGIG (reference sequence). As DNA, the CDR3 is TGTGCCTGGAGTGTACTTGGGACGAGCTCCTACAATGAGCAGTTCTTC. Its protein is CAWSVLGTSSYNEQFF. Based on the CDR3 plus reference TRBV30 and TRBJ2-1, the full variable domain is SQTIHQWPATLVQPVGSPLSLECTVEGTSNPNLYWYRQAAGRGLQLLFYSVGIGQISSEVPQNLSASRPQDRQFILSSKKLLLSDSGFYLCAWSVLGTSSYNEQFFGPGTRLTVL.

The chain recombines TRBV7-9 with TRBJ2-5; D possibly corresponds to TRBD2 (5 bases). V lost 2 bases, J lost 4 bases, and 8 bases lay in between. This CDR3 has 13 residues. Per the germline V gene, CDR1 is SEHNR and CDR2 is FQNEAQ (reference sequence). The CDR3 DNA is TGTGCCAGCAGCTTAATTGAGGGAGAGACCCAGTACTTC. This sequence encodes CASSLIEGETQYF.

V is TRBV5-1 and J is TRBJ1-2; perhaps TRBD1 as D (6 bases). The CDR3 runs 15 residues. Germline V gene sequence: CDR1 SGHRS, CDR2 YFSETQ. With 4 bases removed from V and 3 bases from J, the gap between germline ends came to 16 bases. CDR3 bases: TGCGCCAGCAGCCCAGGGGACACTAGCGACTATGGCTACACCTTC. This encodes CASSPGDTSDYGYTF.

The CDR3: CASIPNGQGQGTQYF. The CDR3 region has the DNA TGTGCCAGCATCCCGAACGGGCAGGGTCAGGGGACCCAGTACTTC. V is TRBV25-1 and J is TRBJ2-5; D perhaps matches TRBD1 (5 bases). The CDR3 spans 15 residues. The ends were cut back, 7 bases at V and 7 bases at J, with 22 bases in the middle. Per germline, CDR1 MGHDK and CDR2 SYGVNS. Full variable domain (rest looked up from reference TRBV25-1 and TRBJ2-5): EADIYQTPRYLVIGTGKKITLECSQTMGHDKMYWYQQDPGMELHLIHYSYGVNSTEKGDLSSESTVSRIRTEHFPLTLESARPSHTSQYLCASIPNGQGQGTQYFGPGTRLLVL.